Shown below are 27 T cell receptor beta chains from a single sample sequenced in a study of CD8 T cells in ankylosing spondylitis. One entry per CDR3 protein, called by TCRdb with MiXCR from the 5' RACE reads. The sample has 500,000 to 650,000 distinct CDR3 sequences, approximately 5% seen once. Antigens for these TCRs are unknown. Study-wide results and caveats: There was a TCR beta motif, made of several highly homologous variants, that appeared characteristic of ankylosing spondylitis blood.

Material for sequencing was blood, either unsorted or a sorted T cell fraction (not recorded which). The receptors here all came from a male donor with ankylosing spondylitis.

This clonotype showed up many times. The chain has TRBV12-3 or TRBV12-4 and TRBJ2-7; 9 bases fit TRBD2. CDR3 length equals 17 residues. Trimming took 5 bases from V and 4 from J; bases not matched to a gene: 15. The CDR3: CASSPPRGAGGSYEQYF. CDR3 DNA: TGTGCCAGCAGTCCGCCCCGGGGAGCGGGAGGATCATACGAGCAGTACTTC.

This clonotype was seen repeatedly, ten times or more. V usage is TRBV4-3 and J usage is TRBJ2-7; D is perhaps TRBD2 (6 bases). CDR1 and CDR2 (germline): LGHNA, YSLEER. Trimming took off 0 bases at V and 3 bases at J, with 9 bases between the two ends. There are 14 residues in the CDR3. This CDR3 reads CASSQEYGSYEQYF. The CDR3, as DNA: TGCGCCAGCAGCCAAGAATACGGGAGCTACGAGCAGTACTTC.

Ten or more counts support this clonotype. The chain combines TRBV5-1 with TRBJ2-5; D is perhaps TRBD1 (5 bases). The germline V and J ends were trimmed by 4 bases and 1 base, with 11 bases remaining between them. The length of the CDR3 is 14 residues. Germline V gene sequence: CDR1 SGHRS, CDR2 YFSETQ. CDR3 in amino acids: CASSRQSSQETQYF. CDR3 bases: TGCGCCAGCAGCCGACAGAGCTCCCAAGAGACCCAGTACTTC.

This clonotype was detected many times. The J gene is TRBJ1-5, the V gene TRBV28, with TRBD1 identical over 7 bases. Looked up from germline, CDR1 is MDHEN and CDR2 is SYDVKM. V lost 5 bases and J lost 7; bases outside the gene matches: 5. The CDR3 has 13 residues. The CDR3 DNA sequence: TGTGCCAGCAGTAACAGGGGAGGACAGCCCCAGCATTTT. Amino acid sequence: CASSNRGGQPQHF.

This clonotype has ten or more counts. The chain joins TRBV10-2 to TRBJ2-5; 8 positions match TRBD1. Germline CDR1 reads WSHSY; CDR2 reads SAAADI. V was pared by 4 bases and J by 4 bases, with 2 bases of the junction left unmatched. The CDR3 loop spans 13 amino acids. CDR3 loop: CASSGQGRETQYF. CDR3 sequence (DNA): TGCGCCAGCAGTGGACAGGGGAGAGAGACCCAGTACTTC.

This clonotype has a count of ten or more. The chain uses TRBV20-1 and TRBJ2-7, with a possible D match to TRBD2 (5 bases). The CDR3 loop spans 10 amino acids. The V and J ends lost 6 bases and 9 bases respectively, with 12 bases between them. The germline V gene has CDR1 DFQATT and CDR2 SNEGSKA (reference sequence). Written as DNA, the CDR3 is TGCAGTGCAGGCGGGTTTGGGCAGTACTTC. Translation gives CSAGGFGQYF.

This clonotype was seen at least ten times. The chain combines TRBV20-1 with TRBJ2-3, with TRBD2 matching over 7 bases. With 3 bases clipped from V and 3 bases from J, the junction kept 12 bases outside the gene matches. The CDR3 is 16 residues long. CDR1 is DFQATT, CDR2 SNEGSKA, per germline (reference sequence). CDR3 nucleotides: TGCAGTGCTAGCCTCTTTGGGAGGGCCGGTACAGATACGCAGTATTTT. It specifies CSASLFGRAGTDTQYF.

The chain joins TRBV7-2 to TRBJ2-5; D not resolved. The V gene's germline CDR1 is SGHTA and CDR2 FQGNSA. V dropped 1 base and J dropped 9 bases, with 12 bases sitting between them. This CDR3 is 13 amino acids long. The DNA for the CDR3 is TGTGCCAGCAGCTTAGGGCGTGCCCAGGCCCAGTACTTC. Protein product: CASSLGRAQAQYF. The full variable domain, in which reference TRBV7-2 and TRBJ2-5 provide the parts outside the CDR3, is GAGVSQSPSNKVTEKGKDVELRCDPISGHTALYWYRQSLGQGLEFLIYFQGNSAPDKSGLPSDRFSAERTGGSVSTLTIQRTQQEDSAVYLCASSLGRAQAQYFGPGTRLLVL.

This clonotype was detected only a few times. The CDR3 reads CASSLRTGSGNSPLHF. The CDR3 bases are TGTGCCAGCAGTCTAAGGACAGGGTCGGGGAATTCACCCCTCCACTTT. The genes are TRBV28 and TRBJ1-6; TRBD1 agrees at 8 bases. V trimming: 5 bases; J trimming: 7 bases; junction bases outside the gene matches: 10. The CDR3 length is 16 residues. The germline V gene encodes CDR1 MDHEN and CDR2 SYDVKM.

This clonotype has ten or more counts. J is TRBJ1-5 and V is TRBV27; tentatively, D is TRBD1 (6 bases). Germline CDR1 reads MNHEY; CDR2 reads SMNVEV (reference sequence). The CDR3 length is 13 residues. V shed 6 bases and J shed 2 bases, with 8 bases lying between them. CDR3 coding DNA: TGTGCCAGCAGCCGACAGGGCAATCAGCCCCAGCATTTT. This gives the protein CASSRQGNQPQHF.

This clonotype has just a few counts. The chain is built from TRBV11-2 and TRBJ1-1; D not certain. Between the trimmed V and J ends, which lost 1 base and 1 base, there was a span of 10 bases. Germline V gene sequence: CDR1 SGHAT, CDR2 FQNNGV. The CDR3 has 15 amino acids. The CDR3 reads CASSLGLSGNTEAFF. The CDR3 nucleotides read TGTGCCAGCAGCTTAGGTTTATCAGGGAACACTGAAGCTTTCTTT.

This clonotype appeared many times. The rearrangement links TRBV4-3 to TRBJ1-4; no reliable D call. Germline V CDR1 and CDR2: LGHNA, YSLEER. The V and J ends lost 4 bases and 9 bases respectively, with 15 bases between them. This CDR3 region has 14 residues. CDR3 nucleotides: TGCGCCAGCAGCCGGGCGGAGGGTGGGAAAAAACTGTTTTTT. Residues: CASSRAEGGKKLFF.

This clonotype turned up a few times. The V gene is TRBV6-1, the J gene TRBJ1-5; 8 nucleotides agree with TRBD1. The CDR3 contains 15 residues. Germline lookup yields CDR1 MNHNS and CDR2 SASEGT. With V trimmed by 6 bases and J by 5 bases, 9 bases remained unmatched. CDR3 nucleotides: TGTGCCAGCAGGCCACAGGGGGGGTTCGATCAGCCCCAGCATTTT. It is translated as CASRPQGGFDQPQHF.

Ten or more counts support this clonotype. A read error may account for a junction end that differs from germline. This CDR3 is CASGPYSNPPQHF. CDR3 DNA sequence: TGTGCCAGCGGACCTTATAGCAATCCGCCCCAGCATTTT. V gene TRBV12-3 or TRBV12-4 combines with J gene TRBJ1-5; no reliable D call. This CDR3 comprises 13 residues.

This clonotype has ten or more counts. J is TRBJ1-6 and V is TRBV4-2; possible D gene TRBD1, 5 bases. The germline V and J ends were trimmed by 0 bases and 10 bases, with 13 bases remaining between them. CDR3 size: 15 residues. Germline CDR1 is LGHNA and CDR2 is YNFKEQ. The CDR3: CASSQEGGWGSPLHF. CDR3 sequence (DNA): TGTGCCAGCAGCCAAGAGGGGGGTTGGGGCTCACCCCTCCACTTT.

At least ten counts were recorded for this clonotype. The rearrangement links TRBV5-1 to TRBJ2-2; D is undetermined. Trimming shortened V by 0 bases and J by 0 bases, and 9 bases separated the two germline ends. Germline V gene sequence: CDR1 SGHRS, CDR2 YFSETQ. The CDR3 is 16 amino acids. The CDR3 sequence is CASSLERQSNTGELFF. The CDR3 region has the DNA TGCGCCAGCAGCTTGGAGCGCCAGTCGAACACCGGGGAGCTGTTTTTT. The whole variable domain, remainder taken from reference TRBV5-1 and TRBJ2-2, is KAGVTQTPRYLIKTRGQQVTLSCSPISGHRSVSWYQQTPGQGLQFLFEYFSETQRNKGNFPGRFSGRQFSNSRSEMNVSTLELGDSALYLCASSLERQSNTGELFFGEGSRLTVL.

In this sample, this clonotype turned up many times. The V call is TRBV20-1, the J call TRBJ1-6, with 10 bases fitting TRBD1. Germline V gene data show CDR1 as DFQATT and CDR2 as SNEGSKA (reference sequence). This CDR3 contains 14 residues. With 0 bases clipped from V and 10 bases from J, the junction kept 3 bases outside the gene matches. CDR3 protein: CSARDRTGGSPLHF. CDR3 nucleotide sequence: TGCAGTGCTAGAGATAGGACAGGGGGATCACCCCTCCACTTT.

This clonotype was found many times. The chain uses TRBV15 and TRBJ2-5, with D perhaps TRBD2 (6 bases). The CDR3 loop spans 15 amino acids. Trimming took 8 bases from V and 4 from J, leaving 20 bases between them. CDR1 and CDR2 (germline): LNHNV, YYDKDF (reference sequence). The CDR3 DNA is TGTGCCACCTCCGGGTCTGGGGGAGGACCAGAGACCCAGTACTTC. It specifies CATSGSGGGPETQYF.

The sample holds many counts of this clonotype. The chain carries TRBV10-3 and TRBJ1-2; D not certain. This CDR3 has 14 residues. Germline-derived CDR1 and CDR2 are ENHRY and SYGVKD. V lost 7 bases and J lost 1, with 13 bases in between. CDR3: CAITPDLFNYGYTF. CDR3 DNA sequence: TGTGCCATCACCCCGGACCTATTTAACTATGGCTACACCTTC.

This clonotype was counted a few times. CDR3 sequence reads: CSVEDHGRGAGGNTIYF. The CDR3 coding sequence is TGCAGCGTTGAAGATCACGGACGAGGGGCTGGTGGAAACACCATATATTTT. The V call is TRBV29-1, the J call TRBJ1-3, with D perhaps TRBD1 (5 bases). The CDR3 contains 17 residues. Per the germline V gene, CDR1 is SQVTM and CDR2 is ANQGSEA. Trimming took 0 bases from V and 3 from J, leaving 18 bases between them.

The table lists this clonotype with many counts. The chain is built from TRBV7-8 and TRBJ2-1, with D possibly matching TRBD1 (6 bases). V was cut by 3 bases and J by 0 bases, with 15 bases left in between. The CDR3 length is 17 residues. Germline V lookup: CDR1 SGHVS, CDR2 FQNEAQ. The CDR3 region is CASSFGTTGLSYNEQFF. The CDR3 coding sequence is TGTGCCAGCAGCTTCGGGACGACAGGTCTCTCCTACAATGAGCAGTTCTTC. Filled out from reference TRBV7-8 and TRBJ2-1, the complete variable domain reads GAGVSQSPRYKVAKRGQDVALRCDPISGHVSLFWYQQALGQGPEFLTYFQNEAQLDKSGLPSDRFFAERPEGSVSTLKIQRTQQEDSAVYLCASSFGTTGLSYNEQFFGPGTRLTVL.

This clonotype was picked up many times. The chain has TRBV7-2 and TRBJ1-5; D is unresolved. Germline CDR1 is SGHTA and CDR2 is FQGNSA. This CDR3 has 12 amino acids. The V gene lost 5 bases and the J gene lost 6 bases, with 8 bases spanning the gap. CDR3 sequence (DNA): TGTGCCAGCAGCCAATACAGTCAGCCCCAGCATTTT. Translating it yields CASSQYSQPQHF. The variable domain in full, completed from reference TRBV7-2 and TRBJ1-5, reads GAGVSQSPSNKVTEKGKDVELRCDPISGHTALYWYRQSLGQGLEFLIYFQGNSAPDKSGLPSDRFSAERTGGSVSTLTIQRTQQEDSAVYLCASSQYSQPQHFGDGTRLSIL.

This clonotype was recorded at least ten times. The CDR3 reads CSAIPGVGIETQYF. DNA for the CDR3: TGCAGTGCTATTCCGGGGGTCGGCATCGAGACCCAGTACTTC. The V and J genes are TRBV20-1 and TRBJ2-5; weak D call: TRBD2 (6 bases). The CDR3 loop spans 14 amino acids. Trimming removed 4 bases from V and 5 bases from J, with 17 bases in between. Germline loops: CDR1 DFQATT, CDR2 SNEGSKA (reference sequence).

This clonotype was detected ten times or more. The CDR3 DNA is TGCAGCGGCCGAAGGTCGGGAGAATATGCTTTCTTT. It yields the protein CSGRRSGEYAFF. This sequence joins TRBV29-1 and TRBJ1-1, with unresolved D. Germline V CDR1 and CDR2: SQVTM, ANQGSEA. Trimming removed 7 bases from V and 11 bases from J, with 20 bases in between. The CDR3 is 12 residues long.

Ten or more counts support this clonotype. This may stem from a read error, because a much larger clone lies one nucleotide away. The CDR3 coding sequence is TGTGCCAGCAGCTTTGTCCAAGAGACCCAGTACTTC. It translates to CASSFVQETQYF. The chain employs TRBV5-6 and TRBJ2-5; D not resolved. Trimming cost V 2 bases and J 1 base, with 3 bases left between them. Germline loops: CDR1 SGHDT, CDR2 YYEEEE. This CDR3 has 12 residues. Drawing the rest from reference TRBV5-6 and TRBJ2-5, the complete variable domain is DAGVTQSPTHLIKTRGQQVTLRCSPKSGHDTVSWYQQALGQGPQFIFQYYEEEERQRGNFPDRFSGHQFPNYSSELNVNALLLGDSALYLCASSFVQETQYFGPGTRLLVL.

Regarding this clonotype: A much more abundant neighbour one base away suggests this may be a read error. This rearrangement joins TRBV5-1 to TRBJ2-7; maybe TRBD1 (6 bases). Germline CDR1 and CDR2: SGHRS and YFSETQ. The CDR3 contains 14 residues. Trimming stripped 2 bases from V and 5 bases from J, with 14 bases between. CDR3 coding DNA: TGCGCCAGCAGCTTATTGACAGGTGCCAACGAGCAGTACTTC. Translation: CASSLLTGANEQYF.

This clonotype was seen at least ten times. This rearrangement joins TRBV24-1 to TRBJ2-7; D possibly matches TRBD1 or TRBD2 (5 bases each). Trimming removed 3 bases from V and 4 bases from J, with 15 bases in between. Germline lookup yields CDR1 KGHDR and CDR2 SFDVKD. The CDR3 totals 15 residues. The CDR3 sequence is CATSDIRDPVYEQYF. In DNA, the CDR3 is TGTGCCACCAGTGATATCCGGGACCCCGTTTACGAGCAGTACTTC.